This TCR beta chain derives from a study of spatial heterogeneity in lung cancer. Study-level background: Each time, sequencing found more beta-chain sequences than alpha-chain sequences. On average, each unique TCR and UMI combination appeared more than ten times in raw reads.

Stated time point: sample taken at primary tumor resection. Whole RNA, isolated from tumor, nontumor lung or frozen PBMC, was sequenced without prior sorting. The donors were fewer than 80 patients with non-small cell lung cancer that was early-stage and untreated. This clonotype was seen many times. The study tagged each TCR cDNA molecule with a unique molecular identifier. TCRdb re-derived calls from the 5' RACE reads in MiXCR, one entry per CDR3 protein. The data show under 11,000 distinct CDR3 sequences, around 3.6% seen once. This CDR3 is built from 14 residues. Germline V gene lookup returns CDR1 SEHNR and CDR2 FQNEAQ (reference sequence). V was cut by 1 base and J by 3 bases, with 7 bases left in between.

The sequence was obtained from a male donor with early-stage non-small cell lung cancer. The chain employs TRBV7-9 and TRBJ2-1; D gene uncertain. This sample comprised normal lung tissue next to the tumor, obtained at surgery. The CDR3 spells CASSLVGNYNEQFF. CDR3 in DNA: TGTGCCAGCAGCTTAGTCGGAAACTACAATGAGCAGTTCTTC.